What follows are 21 T cell receptor beta chains derived from one specimen sequenced in a study of low-dose radiotherapy and immunotherapy resistance in tumors. Time point of the sample: after trial treatment. Specified treatment: LDRT plus nivolumab, ipilimumab, low-dose cyclophosphamide and aspirin (RACIN trial). TCRs were put through around 20 PCR cycles of amplification with Phusion. A constant-region primer and the V-primer adapter served as the primer pair. Each CDR3 protein gets one entry after TCRdb re-called the reads with MiXCR. This table holds tens of thousands of distinct CDR3 sequences, around a third found once. The starting material was PBMCs, obtained after low-dose radiotherapy plus immunotherapy. These receptors were taken from a male donor with rectosigmoid adenocarcinoma.

This clonotype was counted many times. The chain uses TRBV6-6 and TRBJ2-3; 7 bases line up with TRBD2. This CDR3 has 14 amino acids. In germline, CDR1 is MNHNY, CDR2 SVGAGI (reference sequence). J was trimmed by 4 bases and V by 4 bases; bases with no gene match: 5. The DNA for the CDR3 is TGTGCCAGCAGTTCCGCGGGGGTAGCAGATACGCAGTATTTT. It codes for CASSSAGVADTQYF.

This clonotype was seen ten or more times. The CDR3 protein is CASSSEPFLAGGLDEQFF. The CDR3 bases are TGTGCCAGCAGCTCTGAGCCCTTCCTAGCGGGAGGACTCGATGAGCAGTTCTTC. V and J are TRBV7-2 and TRBJ2-1, with TRBD2 identical over 11 bases. CDR1 SGHTA and CDR2 FQGNSA come from the germline V gene. This CDR3 has 18 residues. Losses at the gene ends were 4 bases for V and 8 bases for J; bases not matched to a gene: 16.

This clonotype showed up just a few times. It is unclear where the CDR3 begins or ends on the DNA, so no DNA is shown, and the CDR3 is as TCRdb lists it. J is TRBJ2-2 and V is TRBV7-8; TRBD1 reflects the table's D call only, with no check against the DNA. The germline CDR1 and CDR2 sequences are SGHVS and FQNEAQ. The CDR3 spans 17 amino acids, including both terminal residues. CDR3 protein: CASSSGTGSSAGELFFF.

This clonotype came up many times. The chain links TRBV12-3 or TRBV12-4 to TRBJ2-3; TRBD2 aligns across 9 bases. The CDR3 loop spans 16 amino acids. J lost 1 base, V lost 2 bases, and 4 bases had no gene match. CDR3 in DNA: TGTGCCAGCAGTTTAATAGCGGGGGTTGGCACAGATACGCAGTATTTT. Protein sequence: CASSLIAGVGTDTQYF.

In its sample, this clonotype was seen many times. V usage is TRBV19 and J usage is TRBJ2-7; TRBD1 might be the D (5 bases). CDR3 length: 14 amino acids. Trimming shortened V by 3 bases and J by 4 bases, and 13 bases separated the two germline ends. CDR1 is LNHDA and CDR2 is SQIVND in the germline V gene (reference sequence). CDR3 in DNA: TGTGCCAGTAGTATCCGCAGGGATGGGTACGAGCAGTACTTC. The encoded protein is CASSIRRDGYEQYF. Supplemented by reference TRBV19 and TRBJ2-7, the full variable domain reads DGGITQSPKYLFRKEGQNVTLSCEQNLNHDAMYWYRQDPGQGLRLIYYSQIVNDFQKGDIAEGYSVSREKKESFPLTVTSAQKNPTAFYLCASSIRRDGYEQYFGPGTRLTVT.

To note about this clonotype: A far larger clone lies a single base away; this is likely a read error. The J gene is TRBJ2-5, the V gene TRBV19, with D perhaps matching TRBD1 or TRBD2 (5 bases each). CDR3 length: 16 amino acids. CDR1 and CDR2 from the germline V gene are LNHDA and SQIVND (reference sequence). Trimming removed 6 bases at V and 11 bases at J, with 28 bases between. For the CDR3, the DNA is TGTGCCAGTAGCCGAACCGGGACGGTCTCCTACAATGAGCAGTACTTC. Translation gives CASSRTGTVSYNEQYF.

This clonotype was found many times. The chain links TRBV27 to TRBJ1-1, with 7 nucleotides matching TRBD1. V was clipped by 4 bases and J by 0 bases; unmatched bases: 2. The CDR3 consists of 14 residues. From germline, CDR1 is MNHEY and CDR2 SMNVEV (reference sequence). CDR3: CASSSQGVNTEAFF. In DNA, the CDR3 is TGTGCCAGCAGTTCCCAGGGGGTGAACACTGAAGCTTTCTTT.

This clonotype was observed many times. The V gene is TRBV7-2, the J gene TRBJ1-2, with 9 bases fitting TRBD1. J lost 8 bases, V lost 1 base, and 5 bases had no gene match. CDR3 length: 14 residues. Germline lookup yields CDR1 SGHTA and CDR2 FQGNSA. The CDR3 nucleotides read TGTGCCAGCAGCTTAGGGACAGGGGTTGGCGGCTACACCTTC. Translating it yields CASSLGTGVGGYTF.

The table lists this clonotype with many counts. The genes are TRBV6-2 or TRBV6-3 and TRBJ2-3, with 13 bases matching TRBD2. The CDR3 spans 17 residues. Germline CDR1 reads MNHEY; CDR2 reads SVGEGT. Trimming removed 6 bases from V and 4 bases from J; junction bases left unmatched: 10. CDR3 loop: CASSHERTSGSADTQYF. DNA of the CDR3: TGTGCCAGCAGCCACGAACGGACTAGCGGGAGCGCAGATACGCAGTATTTT.

This clonotype has only one observation. The CDR3 loop is CSVSFGTSKGLAYEQYF. The CDR3 region has the DNA TGCAGCGTGTCGTTTGGGACTAGCAAGGGACTAGCCTACGAGCAGTACTTC. This chain links TRBV29-1 with TRBJ2-7; 9 positions match TRBD2. J gave up 2 bases and V 6 bases, and 17 bases lay outside the gene matches. This CDR3 has 17 residues. The germline gives CDR1 SQVTM, CDR2 ANQGSEA.

The V and J genes are TRBV5-1 and TRBJ1-5; D is uncertain. The CDR3 sequence is 16 residues long. Germline CDR1 and CDR2: SGHRS and YFSETQ. Trimming took 3 bases from V and 5 from J, leaving 18 bases between them. In nucleotides, the CDR3 is TGCGCCAGCAGCTCGGCCGGTTTGCGTACCTATCAGCCCCAGCATTTT. Its protein is CASSSAGLRTYQPQHF. Drawing the rest from reference TRBV5-1 and TRBJ1-5, the complete variable domain is KAGVTQTPRYLIKTRGQQVTLSCSPISGHRSVSWYQQTPGQGLQFLFEYFSETQRNKGNFPGRFSGRQFSNSRSEMNVSTLELGDSALYLCASSSAGLRTYQPQHFGDGTRLSIL.

This clonotype was seen many times. The CDR3 DNA reads TGTGCCAGCAGCCTGCCTGGACAGGGGGCGCCGGGGGAGCTGTTTTTT. Amino acid sequence: CASSLPGQGAPGELFF. The gene calls are TRBV3-1 and TRBJ2-2, with 11 nucleotides matching TRBD1. Trimming cost V 4 bases and J 8 bases; bases outside gene matches: 9. Germline V lookup: CDR1 LGHDT, CDR2 YNNKEL (reference sequence). This CDR3 has 16 residues.

This clonotype was seen many times. The chain uses TRBV20-1 and TRBJ2-7; no firm D call. CDR1 is DFQATT, CDR2 SNEGSKA, per germline (reference sequence). Trimming shortened V by 6 bases and J by 2 bases, and 5 bases separated the two germline ends. This CDR3 is 10 amino acids long. The CDR3 region has the DNA TGCAGTGCGTTAACCTACGAGCAGTACTTC. It specifies CSALTYEQYF.

The rearrangement links TRBV27 to TRBJ2-3, with TRBD1 matching over 9 bases. The CDR3 has 15 residues. The germline gives CDR1 MNHEY, CDR2 SMNVEV (reference sequence). V was clipped by 7 bases and J by 4 bases; unmatched bases: 9. In DNA form, the CDR3 reads TGTGCCAGCATTGCGGGACAGGGCCGGGCAGATACGCAGTATTTT. It yields the protein CASIAGQGRADTQYF.

This clonotype was detected ten times or more. The chain joins TRBV7-2 to TRBJ2-2; 7 positions agree with TRBD2. Germline assignment: CDR1 SGHTA and CDR2 FQGNSA. The junction had 7 bases not matched to a gene; V was cut back by 5 bases and J by 1 base. The CDR3 has 16 amino acids. CDR3 DNA: TGTGCCAGCAGCCGAGCTCAGCGGGGGAACACCGGGGAGCTGTTTTTT. It translates to CASSRAQRGNTGELFF.

This clonotype was detected ten times or more. The chain couples TRBV6-2 or TRBV6-3 to TRBJ1-2, with 10 bases that match TRBD1. The germline CDR1 and CDR2 sequences are MNHEY and SVGEGT. CDR3 length equals 14 residues. With V trimmed by 6 bases and J by 4 bases, 5 bases remained unmatched. The CDR3 loop reads CASRSDRGFYGYTF. CDR3 in DNA: TGTGCCAGCAGATCGGACAGGGGGTTCTATGGCTACACCTTC.

The table lists this clonotype with a count of one. Given a far larger clone just one base away, this is likely a sequencing read error. The rearrangement uses TRBV5-4 and TRBJ2-1, with D possibly being TRBD1 (6 bases). CDR3 length: 15 residues. V was cut by 4 bases and J by 13 bases, with 24 bases left in between. Per the germline V gene, CDR1 is SGHNT and CDR2 is YYREEE (reference sequence). This CDR3 is CASSLPGASRETQFF. DNA for the CDR3: TGTGCCAGCAGCCTACCAGGGGCGTCTCGAGAGACCCAGTTCTTC.

The chain has TRBV10-3 and TRBJ2-7; D remains ambiguous. This CDR3 comprises 13 residues. Trimming took 2 bases from V and 0 from J, leaving 5 bases between them. The V gene's germline CDR1 is ENHRY and CDR2 SYGVKD. The CDR3, as DNA: TGTGCCATCAGTGAGACGGTCTCCTACGAGCAGTACTTC. Residues: CAISETVSYEQYF.

This clonotype was counted once. The rearrangement joins TRBV4-3 to TRBJ1-5, with 8 bases fitting TRBD1. CDR3 length: 15 amino acids. Germline lookup yields CDR1 LGHNA and CDR2 YSLEER. J lost 5 bases, V lost 3 bases, and 6 bases had no gene match. The CDR3: CASSQRSTGDQPQHF. The CDR3 coding sequence is TGCGCCAGCAGCCAGAGATCGACAGGGGATCAGCCCCAGCATTTT.

This chain joins TRBV27 and TRBJ2-1; D might be TRBD2 (7 bases). CDR3 length equals 14 residues. Germline values: CDR1 MNHEY, CDR2 SMNVEV (reference sequence). V shed 7 bases and J shed 5 bases, with 15 bases lying between them. CDR3 protein: CASTPGGAHNEQFF. The CDR3, as DNA: TGTGCCAGCACCCCGGGGGGCGCGCACAATGAGCAGTTCTTC.

Note on this clonotype: Since a far larger clone is one base different, this is likely a read error. The chain employs TRBV28 and TRBJ2-5, with D perhaps matching TRBD1 (6 bases). Germline lookup yields CDR1 MDHEN and CDR2 SYDVKM. V lost 9 bases to trimming and J lost 11 bases, with 22 bases between them. This CDR3 contains 13 residues. The CDR3 DNA follows: TGTGCCAGTCGGACAGTCTCCTACAATGAGCAGTACTTC. The encoded protein is CASRTVSYNEQYF.